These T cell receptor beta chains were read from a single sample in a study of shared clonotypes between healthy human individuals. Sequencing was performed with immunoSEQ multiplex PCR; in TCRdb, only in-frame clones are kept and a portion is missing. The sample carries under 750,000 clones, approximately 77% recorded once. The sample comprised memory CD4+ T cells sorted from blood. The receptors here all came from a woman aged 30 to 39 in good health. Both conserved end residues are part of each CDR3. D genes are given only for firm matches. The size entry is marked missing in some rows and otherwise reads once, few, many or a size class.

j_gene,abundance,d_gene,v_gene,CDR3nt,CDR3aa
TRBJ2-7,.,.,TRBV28,TGTGCCAGCAGCCCAGGTGTATACGAGCAGTACTTC,CASSPGVYEQYF
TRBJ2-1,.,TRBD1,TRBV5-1,TGCGCCAGCAGATCCGGGACAGGGCCCCAAGAGCAGTTCTTC,CASRSGTGPQEQFF
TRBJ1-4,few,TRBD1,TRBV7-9,TGTGCCAGCAGCTTAGGCTGGACAGGACCAACTAATGAAAAACTGTTTTTT,CASSLGWTGPTNEKLFF
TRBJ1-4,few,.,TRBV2,TGTGCCAGCAGGTGGGGCGGTGAAAAACTGTTTTTT,CASRWGGEKLFF
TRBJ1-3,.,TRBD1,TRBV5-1,TGCGCCAGCAGCTCCCGGACAGGACAAACCGGAAACACCATATATTTT,CASSSRTGQTGNTIYF
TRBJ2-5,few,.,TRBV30,TGTGCCTGGAGTGGTCTCAGCAATACCCAAGAGACCCAGTACTTC,CAWSGLSNTQETQYF
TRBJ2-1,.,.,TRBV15,TGTGCCACCAGCAGAGATAGGGGGTCCGGGACATCGTGGTTCTTC,CATSRDRGSGTSWFF
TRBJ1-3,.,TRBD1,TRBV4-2,TGTGCCAGCAGCCAAGACGCACCGGGACAGGGGGTCCCCACCATATATTTT,CASSQDAPGQGVPTIYF
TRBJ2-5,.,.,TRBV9,TGTGCCAGCAGCTACCGAATCCACCAAGAGACCCAGTACTTC,CASSYRIHQETQYF
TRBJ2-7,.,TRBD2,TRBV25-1,TGTGCCAGCAGTGAAGCGGGGGGGTACGAGCAGTACTTC,CASSEAGGYEQYF
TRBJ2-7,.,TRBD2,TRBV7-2,TGTGCCAGCAGCTCTAGCGGGATCTCCTACGAGCAGTACTTC,CASSSSGISYEQYF
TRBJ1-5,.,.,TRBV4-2,TGTGCCAGCAGCCAAGATCGTTCCGGCAATCAGCCCCAGCATTTT,CASSQDRSGNQPQHF
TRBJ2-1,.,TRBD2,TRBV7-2,TGTGCCAGCAGCCCGGCACTAGCGGGAGGGGTCAATGAGCAGTTCTTC,CASSPALAGGVNEQFF
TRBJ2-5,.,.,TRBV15,TGTGCCACCAGCAGAGATCGGGCAGGGGAAGAGACCCAGTACTTC,CATSRDRAGEETQYF
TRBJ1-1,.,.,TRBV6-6,TGTGCCAGCAGTTACGGGCAGGGCATGAACACTGAAGCTTTCTTT,CASSYGQGMNTEAFF
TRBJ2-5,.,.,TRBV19,TGTGCCAGTAGTATAGGCCGGGGGACGCAAGAGACCCAGTACTTC,CASSIGRGTQETQYF
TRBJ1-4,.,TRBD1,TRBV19,TGTGCCAGTTCGGGACAGCACTCAACTAATGAAAAACTGTTTTTT,CASSGQHSTNEKLFF
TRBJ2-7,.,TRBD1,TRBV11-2,TGTGCCAGCAGCTTAGAAAGACCCCCACAGGGGTTTCCCTACGAGCAGTACTTC,CASSLERPPQGFPYEQYF
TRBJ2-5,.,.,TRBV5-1,TGCGCCAGCAGCTGTTTGTGCCTCATGATAGAGACCCAGTACTTC,CASSCLCLMIETQYF
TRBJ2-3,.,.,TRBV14,TGTGCCAGCAGCCAAAACCACGGTCAAGATACGCAGTATTTT,CASSQNHGQDTQYF
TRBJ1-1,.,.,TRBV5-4,TGTGCCAGCAGCTTGGAAAGAAACACTGAAGCTTTCTTT,CASSLERNTEAFF
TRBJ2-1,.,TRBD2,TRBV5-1,TGCGCCAGCAGCTTTAACCTAGCGGGAGCGGGGGGGCAGTTCTTC,CASSFNLAGAGGQFF
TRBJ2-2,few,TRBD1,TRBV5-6,TGTGCCAGCACCTATGACAGGGTTACCGGGGAGCTGTTTTTT,CASTYDRVTGELFF
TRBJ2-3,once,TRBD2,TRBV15,TGTGCCACCAGCAGGAGCGGGAGCGGTTTGAGCACAGATACGCAGTATTTT,CATSRSGSGLSTDTQYF
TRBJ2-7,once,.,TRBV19,TGTGCCAGTAGTATAGCCTTTAACTCCTACGAGCAGTACTTC,CASSIAFNSYEQYF
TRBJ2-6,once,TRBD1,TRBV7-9,TGTGCCAGCAGCTTAGGGACAGGGTCCCACTCTGGGGCCAACGTCCTGACTTTC,CASSLGTGSHSGANVLTF
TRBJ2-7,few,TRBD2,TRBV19,TGTGCCAGTAGTACTAGAAGGCGGGAGTCTGAGCAGTACTTC,CASSTRRRESEQYF
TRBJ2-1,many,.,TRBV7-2,TGTGCCAGCAGCCCGCCGTTCTCCTACAATGAGCAGTTCTTC,CASSPPFSYNEQFF
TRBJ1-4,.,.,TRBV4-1,TGCGCCAGCAGCCAAGAAGGGGGTTTGTTAACTAATGAAAAACTGTTTTTT,CASSQEGGLLTNEKLFF
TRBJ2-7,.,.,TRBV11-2,TGTGCCAGCAGCTTCCGCCCCTCCGGGGGTGGCGAGCAGTACTTC,CASSFRPSGGGEQYF
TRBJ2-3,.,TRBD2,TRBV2,TGTGCCAGCAGTGTAGGGCTAGCGGGAGTTACAGATACGCAGTATTTT,CASSVGLAGVTDTQYF